This T cell receptor beta chain originates from a study of prognosis after radiotherapy for stage I lung cancer. The wider study: In about 13 patients the tumors were adenocarcinoma, and in several they were squamous cell carcinoma. Study-level points and caveats: The study found lower Shannon entropy after stereotactic body radiation therapy in patients who developed distant metastases.

A remark on this clonotype: Its cognate antigen is unknown. The junction departs from the called germline gene at one end, perhaps through a read error.

Using two-round multiplex PCR, the authors amplified TCR beta CDR3 from genomic DNA. Specific primers for each TRBV and TRBJ gene were what first-round PCR used. One entry per CDR3 protein results from TCRdb running MiXCR on the multiplex PCR reads. Counted here are about 27,000 distinct CDR3 sequences, roughly 50% occurring once; the ten biggest clones make up about 15%. Germline CDR1 reads MNHNS; CDR2 reads SASEGT. CDR3 length: 14 residues. V and J are TRBV6-1 and TRBJ2-3; D possibly uses TRBD1 or TRBD2 (5 bases each). This TCR came from a donor over 45 with non-small cell lung cancer. The sample was PBMCs, taken before or after stereotactic body radiation therapy (not recorded which). CDR3 sequence reads: CASGDGSNTDTQYF. The CDR3 DNA sequence: TGTGCCAGCGGGGACGGATCCAACACAGATACTCAGTATTTT.